This record looks at one T cell receptor (beta chain) sequence and its context. Clones were sequenced by immunoSEQ multiplex PCR, and TCRdb holds only the in-frame ones, with some missing. The sample lists some 83,000 clones; approximately 88% were seen once. This entry belongs to a study of OX40 agonist ivuxolimab in advanced cancers. Study in general: Every 2 weeks, ivuxolimab was infused into the patients intravenously at between 0.01 and 10 mg/kg.

Patients were excluded for autoimmune disease history or systemic immunosuppression. Between the trimmed V and J ends, which lost 5 bases and 0 bases, there was a span of 10 bases. CDR3 length: 14 residues. The germline gives CDR1 MNHEY, CDR2 SVGAGI. This TCR was recovered from an adult with an advanced solid tumor such as melanoma, head and neck, liver or kidney cancer. This specimen consisted of CD4+ or CD8+ T cells sorted from blood, obtained in a trial of the OX40 agonist ivuxolimab. V and J are TRBV6-5 and TRBJ1-1; no clear D gene. Here the CDR3 DNA reads TGTGCCAGCAGTCACGGGGTAATGAACACTGAAGCTTTCTTT. This sequence encodes CASSHGVMNTEAFF.